In its sample, the clone carrying this T cell receptor beta chain was seen a few times. TCRdb analysed the RT-PCR reads with MiXCR anew, one entry per CDR3 protein. The data hold roughly 960,000 distinct CDR3 sequences, with about a sixth observed a single time. The data were taken from a study of patients and donors after allogeneic stem cell transplantation. Sequenced material: blood, either unsorted or a sorted T cell fraction (not recorded which). The sequence came from a human donor who was either an allogeneic HSCT recipient or a stem cell or donor lymphocyte infusion donor (not recorded which). It is not recorded whose cells these are; they may come from a transplant donor.

CDR3: CSARKVSNQPQHF. The CDR3 nucleotides are TGCAGTGCTAGGAAAGTTAGCAATCAGCCCCAGCATTTT. The genes are TRBV20-1 and TRBJ1-5; no firm D call. Trimming removed 3 bases from V and 0 bases from J, with 6 bases in between. This CDR3 contains 13 residues. Germline V gene sequence: CDR1 DFQATT, CDR2 SNEGSKA (reference sequence).